Reported below is one T cell receptor (beta chain). This specimen belongs to a study of Graves' ophthalmopathy and Graves' hyperthyroidism. Trimming removed 0 bases at V and 5 bases at J, with 11 bases between. Germline values: CDR1 MNHNY, CDR2 SVGAGI (reference sequence). The CDR3 loop spans 15 amino acids. RNA transcripts served as template for amplifying TCR beta CDR3 sequences. HTBI-primed RT-PCR formed the first round, and a multiplex PCR formed the second. A single record per CDR3 protein comes from TCRdb applying MiXCR to the multiplex PCR reads. The sample records 500,000 to 800,000 distinct CDR3 sequences, roughly two fifths being singletons.

The sequence came from an adult man with Graves' ophthalmopathy. The chain is built from TRBV6-6 and TRBJ1-5, with D tentatively TRBD1 (5 bases). Sequences were obtained from peripheral blood. The CDR3 here is CASSYSAGLYQPQHF. CDR3 in DNA: TGTGCCAGCAGTTACTCGGCGGGGCTATATCAGCCCCAGCATTTT.